There are many counts of the clone carrying this T cell receptor beta chain. What it recognizes is unknown. This CDR3 contains 16 residues. Looked up from germline, CDR1 is LGHDT and CDR2 is YNNKEL (reference sequence). V dropped 0 bases and J dropped 1 base, with 7 bases sitting between them. This sample was taken from a study of T-cell reconstitution after alpha-beta-depleted transplantation in children. Findings of the study overall: Two months or so post-transplant, alpha-beta T cells reportedly derived from several hundred expanded graft clones. T-cell numbers and diversity, one year after transplant, stemmed largely from T cells that were newly produced.

A library of TCRbeta sequences, prepared with unique molecular identifiers, was generated. In TCRdb, the PCR reads were re-called with MiXCR into one record per CDR3 protein. The table records 25,000 to 30,000 distinct CDR3 sequences, about a sixth of them present only once. The source of this sequence is a male patient aged 2 to 9 who had a stem cell transplant for acute lymphoblastic leukemia, so the T cells may come from the graft donor. Specimen: PBMCs, mostly from graft donor cells, collected 60 days after TCRalphabeta/CD19-depleted stem cell transplant. The chain joins TRBV3-1 to TRBJ2-6; D is uncertain. CDR3: CASSQESSSGANVLTF. CDR3 DNA: TGTGCCAGCAGCCAAGAGAGTAGTTCTGGGGCCAACGTCCTGACTTTC. The full variable domain, rest sourced from reference TRBV3-1 and TRBJ2-6, is DTAVSQTPKYLVTQMGNDKSIKCEQNLGHDTMYWYKQDSKKFLKIMFSYNNKELIINETVPNRFSPKSPDKAHLNLHINSLELGDSAVYFCASSQESSSGANVLTFGAGSRLTVL.